The rows below give T cell receptor beta chains drawn from one sample of a study of blood T cell repertoires in COVID-19. Method: immunoSEQ multiplex PCR; TCRdb's copy keeps in-frame clones and lacks some. The table lists 110,000 to 150,000 clones, 86% of them singletons. Sequencing was performed on PBMCs or T cells enriched from blood (not recorded which). The origin of the receptors is a man in his fifties or sixties who had recovered from COVID-19. The CDR3 runs from the conserved cysteine through the conserved F or W. The D gene is left open where the match is weak. Part of the rows lack a size; the others show once, few, many or a class for expanded clones.

d_call: TRBD1; clone_size: -; j_call: TRBJ1-3; v_call: TRBV27; cdr3_aa: CASRGGQGAGNTIYF; cdr3_nt: TGTGCCAGCAGAGGGGGGCAGGGGGCTGGAAACACCATATATTTT
d_call: TRBD1; clone_size: -; j_call: TRBJ2-7; v_call: TRBV7-9; cdr3_aa: CASSPTGTGGFVRPGEQYF; cdr3_nt: TGTGCCAGCAGCCCTACCGGGACAGGGGGCTTCGTTAGGCCGGGCGAGCAGTACTTC
d_call: TRBD1; clone_size: -; j_call: TRBJ2-5; v_call: TRBV5-4; cdr3_aa: CASRTARGSETQYF; cdr3_nt: TGTGCCAGCAGGACCGCCAGGGGGTCGGAGACCCAGTACTTC
d_call: TRBD1; clone_size: -; j_call: TRBJ1-3; v_call: TRBV15; cdr3_aa: CATSRGQGQNTIYF; cdr3_nt: TGTGCCACCAGCAGAGGACAGGGCCAGAACACCATATATTTT
d_call: TRBD1; clone_size: -; j_call: TRBJ2-2; v_call: TRBV6-6; cdr3_aa: CASTRQGAGELFF; cdr3_nt: TGTGCCAGCACCCGACAGGGGGCCGGGGAGCTGTTTTTT
d_call: TRBD1; clone_size: -; j_call: TRBJ1-6; v_call: TRBV18; cdr3_aa: CASSQDRLNSPLHF; cdr3_nt: TGTGCCAGCTCCCAGGACAGGCTGAATTCACCCCTCCACTTT
d_call: TRBD2; clone_size: -; j_call: TRBJ2-7; v_call: TRBV19; cdr3_aa: CASTPTSGTTYEQYF; cdr3_nt: TGTGCCAGTACCCCGACTAGCGGGACAACCTACGAGCAGTACTTC
d_call: TRBD2; clone_size: -; j_call: TRBJ2-5; v_call: TRBV7-2; cdr3_aa: CASSESGSGETQYF; cdr3_nt: TGTGCCAGCAGCGAGAGCGGGAGTGGAGAGACCCAGTACTTC
d_call: TRBD1; clone_size: -; j_call: TRBJ1-1; v_call: TRBV5-4; cdr3_aa: CASSLQGLGEAFF; cdr3_nt: TGTGCCAGCAGCCTACAGGGGTTGGGGGAAGCTTTCTTT
d_call: -; clone_size: -; j_call: TRBJ1-2; v_call: TRBV29-1; cdr3_aa: CSVEDPSYGYTF; cdr3_nt: TGCAGCGTTGAAGATCCCTCGTATGGCTACACCTTC
d_call: -; clone_size: -; j_call: TRBJ1-2; v_call: TRBV12-3/TRBV12-4; cdr3_aa: CASSLAQAGYTF; cdr3_nt: TGTGCCAGCAGTTTAGCTCAGGCTGGCTACACCTTC
d_call: TRBD2; clone_size: -; j_call: TRBJ2-3; v_call: TRBV4-2; cdr3_aa: CASTKESPGGPESTDTQYF; cdr3_nt: TGTGCCAGCACGAAAGAGAGTCCGGGGGGTCCCGAAAGCACAGATACGCAGTATTTT
d_call: -; clone_size: -; j_call: TRBJ2-5; v_call: TRBV28; cdr3_aa: CASSGSETQYF; cdr3_nt: TGTGCCAGCAGTGGCTCCGAGACCCAGTACTTC
d_call: -; clone_size: -; j_call: TRBJ1-5; v_call: TRBV20-1; cdr3_aa: CSASRDSNQPQHF; cdr3_nt: TGCAGTGCTAGTCGGGATAGCAATCAGCCCCAGCATTTT
d_call: -; clone_size: -; j_call: TRBJ1-3; v_call: TRBV7-9; cdr3_aa: CASSSISSGNTIYF; cdr3_nt: TGTGCCAGCAGCTCCATTAGCTCTGGAAACACCATATATTTT
d_call: TRBD1; clone_size: -; j_call: TRBJ2-5; v_call: TRBV6-5; cdr3_aa: CASSYRTGEGETQYF; cdr3_nt: TGTGCCAGCAGTTACCGGACAGGGGAGGGGGAGACCCAGTACTTC
d_call: -; clone_size: -; j_call: TRBJ1-4; v_call: TRBV5-1; cdr3_aa: CASSLSAAQGEKLFF; cdr3_nt: TGCGCCAGCAGCTTGTCGGCCGCCCAGGGGGAAAAACTGTTTTTT
d_call: TRBD1; clone_size: -; j_call: TRBJ2-7; v_call: TRBV5-6; cdr3_aa: CASRLTGVTYEQYF; cdr3_nt: TGTGCCAGCAGGCTGACAGGGGTTACCTACGAGCAGTACTTC
d_call: -; clone_size: once; j_call: TRBJ1-5; v_call: TRBV4-3; cdr3_aa: CASSQRGYQPQHF; cdr3_nt: TGCGCCAGCAGCCAACGGGGTTACCAGCCCCAGCATTTT
d_call: TRBD2; clone_size: -; j_call: TRBJ2-1; v_call: TRBV6-2/TRBV6-3; cdr3_aa: CASSRTSGSSEQFF; cdr3_nt: TGTGCCAGCAGTCGGACTAGCGGGAGTTCTGAGCAGTTCTTC
d_call: -; clone_size: -; j_call: TRBJ1-2; v_call: TRBV28; cdr3_aa: CASRKAGGRVSGYTF; cdr3_nt: TGTGCCAGCAGAAAGGCTGGCGGCAGGGTCAGTGGCTACACCTTC
d_call: -; clone_size: -; j_call: TRBJ1-2; v_call: TRBV28; cdr3_aa: CASSLRWTGVDGYTF; cdr3_nt: TGTGCCAGCAGTCTTAGGTGGACGGGGGTGGATGGCTACACCTTC
d_call: -; clone_size: -; j_call: TRBJ2-5; v_call: TRBV27; cdr3_aa: CASSLQGGTQYF; cdr3_nt: TGTGCCAGCAGTTTACAGGGAGGGACCCAGTACTTC
d_call: -; clone_size: -; j_call: TRBJ2-6; v_call: TRBV24-1; cdr3_aa: CATSSVSGANVLTF; cdr3_nt: TGTGCCACCAGTTCAGTCTCTGGGGCCAACGTCCTGACTTTC
d_call: -; clone_size: -; j_call: TRBJ2-1; v_call: TRBV7-6; cdr3_aa: CASSTQGNEQFF; cdr3_nt: TGTGCCAGCAGCACTCAGGGGAATGAGCAGTTCTTC
d_call: TRBD2; clone_size: -; j_call: TRBJ2-2; v_call: TRBV5-4; cdr3_aa: CASSSGTRNTGELFF; cdr3_nt: TGTGCCAGCAGCTCCGGGACTAGGAACACCGGGGAGCTGTTTTTT
d_call: -; clone_size: once; j_call: TRBJ1-3; v_call: TRBV7-2; cdr3_aa: CASAISQALSGNTIYF; cdr3_nt: TGTGCCAGCGCTATTTCGCAGGCCCTCTCTGGAAACACCATATATTTT
d_call: -; clone_size: -; j_call: TRBJ1-5; v_call: TRBV30; cdr3_aa: CAWSTQGGGNQPQHF; cdr3_nt: TGTGCCTGGTCCACACAGGGAGGGGGCAATCAGCCCCAGCATTTT
d_call: -; clone_size: -; j_call: TRBJ2-5; v_call: TRBV28; cdr3_aa: CASALAGETQYF; cdr3_nt: TGTGCCAGCGCATTAGCTGGGGAGACCCAGTACTTC
d_call: TRBD1; clone_size: -; j_call: TRBJ1-2; v_call: TRBV29-1; cdr3_aa: CSVTGTESRGYTF; cdr3_nt: TGCAGCGTAACCGGGACAGAGTCTAGGGGCTACACCTTC
d_call: TRBD1; clone_size: -; j_call: TRBJ1-5; v_call: TRBV2; cdr3_aa: CASRGTAGNQPQHF; cdr3_nt: TGTGCCAGCAGGGGGACAGCAGGCAATCAGCCCCAGCATTTT
d_call: -; clone_size: -; j_call: TRBJ1-1; v_call: TRBV23-1; cdr3_aa: CASSQPRGGNTEAFF; cdr3_nt: TGCGCCAGCAGTCAACCTCGGGGGGGGAACACTGAAGCTTTCTTT
d_call: TRBD1; clone_size: -; j_call: TRBJ1-2; v_call: TRBV6-2/TRBV6-3; cdr3_aa: CASSYPRTGSWSYGYTF; cdr3_nt: TGTGCCAGCAGTTACCCCCGGACAGGGTCATGGAGTTATGGCTACACCTTC
d_call: -; clone_size: -; j_call: TRBJ2-7; v_call: TRBV4-2; cdr3_aa: CASSQDGNSGYYEQYF; cdr3_nt: TGTGCCAGCAGCCAAGATGGGAATAGCGGATACTACGAGCAGTACTTC
d_call: -; clone_size: -; j_call: TRBJ1-4; v_call: TRBV27; cdr3_aa: CASSLAVTNEKLFF; cdr3_nt: TGTGCCAGCAGTTTGGCGGTAACTAATGAAAAACTGTTTTTT
d_call: TRBD1; clone_size: -; j_call: TRBJ1-6; v_call: TRBV28; cdr3_aa: CASSFWGQGGSPLHF; cdr3_nt: TGTGCCAGCAGTTTCTGGGGACAGGGGGGCTCACCCCTCCACTTT
d_call: TRBD1; clone_size: -; j_call: TRBJ2-3; v_call: TRBV24-1; cdr3_aa: CATSDRFRDRDTDTQYF; cdr3_nt: TGTGCCACCAGTGACCGATTCCGGGACAGAGACACAGATACGCAGTATTTT
d_call: -; clone_size: -; j_call: TRBJ2-3; v_call: TRBV3-1/TRBV3-2; cdr3_aa: CASSVSTGSTDTQYF; cdr3_nt: TGTGCCAGCAGCGTGAGCACAGGGAGCACAGATACGCAGTATTTT